This T cell receptor (beta chain) was observed in a study of shared clonotypes between healthy human individuals. The germline V and J ends were trimmed by 1 base and 4 bases, with 10 bases remaining between them. The germline CDR1 and CDR2 sequences are LGHNT and FRNRAP. CDR3 length: 14 amino acids. Libraries were prepared by immunoSEQ multiplex PCR; TCRdb keeps only in-frame clonotypes and omits some of them. Of 2.3 million or so clones in the sample, 85% to 95% were seen once. This clone was picked up one time. Its target is not known. Study-level points and caveats: Approximately 5% was the fraction of naive CD4 clonotypes found shared across a handful of donors.

This chain links TRBV12-5 with TRBJ1-2; D may be TRBD1 (5 bases). The sequencing sample was made of naive CD4+ T cells from PBMCs. Subset denoted: CD45RA+ positively selected. The sequence was collected from a man aged 18 to 35 in good health. Some clones in this sample may be carry-over from other donors' samples. CDR3 DNA: TGTGCTAGTGGTTTGGGGGACGGGCCCTATGGCTACACCTTC. As protein: CASGLGDGPYGYTF.